Following are 30 T cell receptor beta chains from one sample sequenced in a study of post-analysis software for immune sequencing data. Regarding the study as a whole: Included in a set of about five TRBV segments more frequent in patients than controls were TRBV5-6, TRBV5-1 and TRBV20-1.

Unique molecular identifiers featured in each of the TCR beta cDNA libraries. TCRdb redid the calling of the PCR reads with MiXCR, one entry per CDR3 protein. The data contain 350,000 to 500,000 distinct CDR3 sequences, 35% to 45% of them singletons. No antigen has been identified for these receptors. What was sequenced was blood. Every receptor here comes from a girl aged 2 to 10 with multiple sclerosis.

This clonotype was observed a handful of times. This chain's CDR3 is CASSRSNNEQFF. In DNA form, the CDR3 reads TGTGCCAGCAGCCGCAGTAACAATGAGCAGTTCTTC. The gene calls are TRBV3-1 and TRBJ2-1; D is unresolved. Trimming shortened V by 4 bases and J by 5 bases, and 6 bases separated the two germline ends. The CDR3 totals 12 residues. Germline CDR1 is LGHDT and CDR2 is YNNKEL (reference sequence).

The chain recombines TRBV24-1 with TRBJ2-1, with D possibly being TRBD1 (6 bases). Germline V CDR1 and CDR2: KGHDR, SFDVKD. The CDR3 has 16 amino acids. V was shortened by 4 bases and J by 2 bases, with 14 bases between the two germline ends. The CDR3 is CATSDPLQGPYNEQFF. CDR3 DNA sequence: TGTGCCACCAGTGACCCCCTACAGGGCCCCTACAATGAGCAGTTCTTC.

This clonotype has only a few counts. This CDR3 reads CASSHQDRYSYGYTF. CDR3 coding DNA: TGTGCCAGCAGCCATCAGGACAGATACTCCTATGGCTACACCTTC. V and J are TRBV3-1 and TRBJ1-2; the D gene is possibly TRBD1 (6 bases). Trimming pared 3 bases from V and 4 bases from J, leaving 15 bases between. There are 15 residues in the CDR3. Looked up from germline, CDR1 is LGHDT and CDR2 is YNNKEL (reference sequence). The entire variable domain, with the rest obtained from reference TRBV3-1 and TRBJ1-2, is as follows: DTAVSQTPKYLVTQMGNDKSIKCEQNLGHDTMYWYKQDSKKFLKIMFSYNNKELIINETVPNRFSPKSPDKAHLNLHINSLELGDSAVYFCASSHQDRYSYGYTFGSGTRLTVV.

The J gene is TRBJ2-7, the V gene TRBV7-8, with D perhaps matching TRBD2 (6 bases). Germline CDR1 is SGHVS and CDR2 is FQNEAQ. This CDR3 comprises 15 residues. V lost 5 bases and J 1 base, leaving 15 bases between the germline ends. The CDR3 region has the DNA TGTGCCAGCAGCATCCCGGGACTCCGATCCTACGAGCAGTACTTC. Protein sequence: CASSIPGLRSYEQYF.

This chain connects TRBV20-1 to TRBJ2-3; 10 bases match TRBD2. From germline, CDR1 is DFQATT and CDR2 SNEGSKA (reference sequence). Losses at the gene ends were 2 bases for V and 3 bases for J; bases not matched to a gene: 2. There are 14 residues in the CDR3. CDR3 nucleotide sequence: TGCAGTGCTAGATCTAGCGGGAGAACAGATACGCAGTATTTT. Translated: CSARSSGRTDTQYF.

This clonotype was counted between two and nine times. V is TRBV9 and J is TRBJ2-1; 9 positions agree with TRBD2. Losses at the gene ends were 2 bases for V and 6 bases for J; bases not matched to a gene: 9. Germline loops: CDR1 SGDLS, CDR2 YYNGEE. CDR3 length: 16 residues. The CDR3 region is CASSVSGRGVRNEQFF. The CDR3, as DNA: TGTGCCAGCAGCGTTAGCGGGAGAGGAGTCCGCAATGAGCAGTTCTTC.

The genes are TRBV7-9 and TRBJ2-7; D unresolved. Per the germline V gene, CDR1 is SEHNR and CDR2 is FQNEAQ (reference sequence). V was pared by 0 bases and J by 3 bases, with 12 bases between. CDR3 length: 15 residues. CDR3: CASSLALDGGYEQYF. DNA of the CDR3: TGTGCCAGCAGCTTAGCTTTGGACGGCGGCTACGAGCAGTACTTC.

The chain is built from TRBV6-2 or TRBV6-3 and TRBJ1-6; D is ambiguous. The CDR3 has 15 amino acids. V was clipped by 0 bases and J by 12 bases, with 15 bases between them. The germline gives CDR1 MNHEY, CDR2 SVGEGT. CDR3 region: CASSYSGRTGQPLHF. CDR3 in DNA: TGTGCCAGCAGTTACTCGGGCAGGACCGGGCAACCCCTCCACTTT.

The chain links TRBV20-1 to TRBJ1-2, with TRBD1 matching 8 bases. V shed 0 bases, J shed 8 bases, and the junction held 14 bases outside the gene matches. Germline V gene lookup returns CDR1 DFQATT and CDR2 SNEGSKA (reference sequence). This CDR3 is 16 amino acids long. The DNA for the CDR3 is TGCAGTGCTAGAGATCGACCTGGGACAGGTGGAAAAGGCTACACCTTC. Translated, it gives CSARDRPGTGGKGYTF.

The rearrangement links TRBV7-2 to TRBJ1-2; a possible D gene is TRBD1 (5 bases). Germline V lookup: CDR1 SGHTA, CDR2 FQGNSA. V was clipped by 5 bases and J by 0 bases, with 7 bases between them. This CDR3 region has 13 residues. The CDR3 coding sequence is TGTGCCAGCAGCCGGACATCTAACTATGGCTACACCTTC. It is translated as CASSRTSNYGYTF.

The chain combines TRBV7-3 with TRBJ1-1; 7 positions agree with TRBD1. V lost 5 bases and J lost 4; bases outside the gene matches: 7. The CDR3 is made up of 14 amino acids. The germline V gene encodes CDR1 SGHTA and CDR2 FQGTGA. CDR3 sequence: CASSENRGGTEAFF. The CDR3 coding sequence is TGTGCCAGCAGCGAAAACAGGGGTGGCACTGAAGCTTTCTTT. Complete variable domain (other parts from reference TRBV7-3 and TRBJ1-1): GAGVSQTPSNKVTEKGKYVELRCDPISGHTALYWYRQSLGQGPEFLIYFQGTGAADDSGLPNDRFFAVRPEGSVSTLKIQRTERGDSAVYLCASSENRGGTEAFFGQGTRLTVV.

The chain employs TRBV25-1 and TRBJ2-5; the D is unclear. This CDR3 comprises 14 residues. Per the germline V gene, CDR1 is MGHDK and CDR2 is SYGVNS. Between the trimmed V and J ends, which lost 3 bases and 2 bases, there was a span of 10 bases. In DNA, the CDR3 is TGTGCCAGCAGTGATTCGTCAGCACAAGAGACCCAGTACTTC. Its translation is CASSDSSAQETQYF.

J is TRBJ2-3 and V is TRBV20-1, with TRBD2 matching 9 bases. Unmatched junction bases numbered 12, after V lost 1 base and J lost 4 bases. This CDR3 has 17 amino acids. Germline V gene data show CDR1 as DFQATT and CDR2 as SNEGSKA (reference sequence). This CDR3 is CSARGLLAGRVSDTQYF. The CDR3 DNA is TGCAGTGCTAGAGGTCTGCTAGCGGGAAGAGTATCAGATACGCAGTATTTT.

The chain uses TRBV24-1 and TRBJ2-1, with a weak D call TRBD1 (5 bases). The V gene's germline CDR1 is KGHDR and CDR2 SFDVKD. Trimming removed 6 bases from V and 6 bases from J, with 17 bases in between. The CDR3 consists of 15 residues. CDR3 residues: CATSKTTDSGNEQFF. CDR3 coding DNA: TGTGCCACCAGTAAGACGACAGATTCCGGCAATGAGCAGTTCTTC.

This clonotype occurred many times. The chain is built from TRBV15 and TRBJ1-2; 7 bases line up with TRBD1. The germline V gene has CDR1 LNHNV and CDR2 YYDKDF (reference sequence). The CDR3 is 15 residues long. J gave up 8 bases and V 2 bases, and 11 bases lay outside the gene matches. CDR3 protein: CATSRHRGQGNGYTF. CDR3 DNA sequence: TGTGCCACCAGCAGACATAGGGGGCAGGGGAACGGCTACACCTTC.

This clonotype was seen a handful of times. This chain links TRBV7-9 with TRBJ2-5, with TRBD1 identical over 8 bases. With 5 bases clipped from V and 4 bases from J, the junction kept 3 bases outside the gene matches. This CDR3 region has 13 residues. Germline CDR1 is SEHNR and CDR2 is FQNEAQ (reference sequence). The CDR3 coding sequence is TGTGCCAGCAGCCGGACAGGGCTAGAGACCCAGTACTTC. Amino acid sequence: CASSRTGLETQYF. The complete variable domain, with remaining parts taken from reference TRBV7-9 and TRBJ2-5, reads DTGVSQNPRHKITKRGQNVTFRCDPISEHNRLYWYRQTLGQGPEFLTYFQNEAQLEKSRLLSDRFSAERPKGSFSTLEIQRTEQGDSAMYLCASSRTGLETQYFGPGTRLLVL.

This clonotype was recorded many times. The chain uses TRBV5-1 and TRBJ2-1; D is possibly TRBD1 (5 bases). The CDR3 has 12 residues. From germline, CDR1 is SGHRS and CDR2 YFSETQ. Between the trimmed V and J ends, which lost 3 bases and 8 bases, there was a span of 9 bases. The CDR3 sequence: CASSSQGYEQFF. CDR3 DNA sequence: TGCGCCAGCAGCTCCCAGGGCTATGAGCAGTTCTTC.

This chain connects TRBV24-1 to TRBJ1-1; the D is unclear. CDR1 KGHDR and CDR2 SFDVKD come from the germline V gene. Trimming stripped 7 bases from V and 1 base from J, with 9 bases between. The CDR3 is made up of 13 amino acids. The CDR3 spells CATRITENTEAFF. The DNA for the CDR3 is TGTGCCACCAGAATAACGGAGAACACTGAAGCTTTCTTT.

This sequence joins TRBV5-5 and TRBJ2-5; possibly TRBD1 for D (5 bases). Germline CDR1 SGHKS, CDR2 YYEKEE (reference sequence). V lost 2 bases to trimming and J lost 4 bases, with 15 bases between them. The CDR3 extends over 15 amino acids. In DNA form, the CDR3 reads TGTGCCAGCAGCTTTGGCGCCAGGGTAGCAGAGACCCAGTACTTC. Protein product: CASSFGARVAETQYF.

This clonotype was seen only once. The CDR3 reads CASSVAGTGYEKLFF. The DNA for the CDR3 is TGTGCCAGCAGCGTGGCCGGGACAGGTTACGAAAAACTGTTTTTT. This chain connects TRBV9 to TRBJ1-4; 8 positions agree with TRBD1. There are 15 residues in the CDR3. The J segment lost 8 bases and the V segment lost 2 bases, leaving 8 bases of the junction unmatched. The germline gives CDR1 SGDLS, CDR2 YYNGEE. The whole variable domain, filled in from reference TRBV9 and TRBJ1-4, reads DSGVTQTPKHLITATGQRVTLRCSPRSGDLSVYWYQQSLDQGLQFLIQYYNGEERAKGNILERFSAQQFPDLHSELNLSSLELGDSALYFCASSVAGTGYEKLFFGSGTQLSVL.

This clonotype came up a few times. For the CDR3, the DNA is TGTGCCAGCTCTCTAAGGGGGAGGAATGGCTACACCTTC. Translating gives CASSLRGRNGYTF. V is TRBV6-5 and J is TRBJ1-2; perhaps TRBD1 as D (6 bases). Germline lookup yields CDR1 MNHEY and CDR2 SVGAGI. The CDR3 is made up of 13 amino acids. The V end was cut by 8 bases, the J end by 6 bases, with 16 bases between.

This clonotype showed up just a few times. The V and J genes are TRBV11-2 and TRBJ2-5, with D tentatively TRBD2 (5 bases). CDR3 length equals 14 residues. Trimming shortened V by 5 bases and J by 2 bases, and 12 bases separated the two germline ends. Germline CDR1 is SGHAT and CDR2 is FQNNGV. In DNA, the CDR3 is TGTGCCAGCAGCCGCAGAGAGGGACAAGAGACCCAGTACTTC. It specifies CASSRREGQETQYF.

This rearrangement joins TRBV6-5 to TRBJ2-1; D not resolved. V dropped 1 base and J dropped 0 bases, with 7 bases sitting between them. Germline V gene data show CDR1 as MNHEY and CDR2 as SVGAGI. CDR3 length: 15 residues. The chain's CDR3 is CASSYYLSSYNEQFF. The DNA of the CDR3 is TGTGCCAGCAGTTACTACTTGAGCTCCTACAATGAGCAGTTCTTC.

The chain couples TRBV12-3 or TRBV12-4 to TRBJ2-3, with a tentative D call TRBD1 (6 bases). The CDR3 loop spans 15 amino acids. V lost 5 bases and J 9 bases, leaving 21 bases between the germline ends. CDR3 DNA sequence: TGTGCCAGCAGTGCTGGACAGCCCGCCGGAGGAACGCAGTATTTT. This translates into CASSAGQPAGGTQYF.

The chain couples TRBV13 to TRBJ2-6; D gene unclear. The germline gives CDR1 PRHDT, CDR2 FYEKMQ (reference sequence). The V end was cut by 5 bases, the J end by 4 bases, with 12 bases between. CDR3 length: 15 residues. For the CDR3, the DNA is TGTGCCAGCAGCCCTGACTCCTCAGGGGCCAACGTCCTGACTTTC. The encoded protein is CASSPDSSGANVLTF.

The rearrangement uses TRBV7-2 and TRBJ1-4; 7 bases are a match to TRBD1. The germline V gene encodes CDR1 SGHTA and CDR2 FQGNSA. The CDR3 length is 14 residues. The trim removed 3 bases at V and 5 bases at J, leaving 3 bases unmatched. CDR3 DNA sequence: TGTGCCAGCAGCTTTCGCAGGGGGAATGAAAAACTGTTTTTT. It encodes CASSFRRGNEKLFF.

This chain uses TRBV4-3 with TRBJ2-7; D might be TRBD1 (6 bases). The CDR3 loop spans 16 amino acids. Trimming removed 1 base from V and 0 bases from J, with 13 bases in between. CDR1 and CDR2 from the germline V gene are LGHNA and YSLEER. CDR3 in DNA: TGCGCCAGCAGCCAAGGCCGGGACACTTACTCCTACGAGCAGTACTTC. Its translation is CASSQGRDTYSYEQYF.

Only a few counts were recorded for this clonotype. The CDR3 loop is CASSVAWSVATYNEQFF. In DNA form, the CDR3 reads TGTGCCAGCAGCGTAGCTTGGTCGGTAGCGACCTACAATGAGCAGTTCTTC. The chain joins TRBV9 to TRBJ2-1; the D gene is possibly TRBD2 (5 bases). This CDR3 contains 17 residues. Germline values: CDR1 SGDLS, CDR2 YYNGEE. The ends were cut back, 0 bases at V and 2 bases at J, with 15 bases in the middle.

This clonotype was counted only a few times. The chain has TRBV9 and TRBJ1-5; D remains unclear. Germline V lookup: CDR1 SGDLS, CDR2 YYNGEE. The CDR3 loop spans 15 amino acids. V shed 0 bases and J shed 0 bases, with 7 bases lying between them. The CDR3 loop is CASSVGPFSNQPQHF. In DNA form, the CDR3 reads TGTGCCAGCAGCGTAGGGCCTTTTAGCAATCAGCCCCAGCATTTT. The full variable domain, its missing parts supplied by reference TRBV9 and TRBJ1-5, is DSGVTQTPKHLITATGQRVTLRCSPRSGDLSVYWYQQSLDQGLQFLIQYYNGEERAKGNILERFSAQQFPDLHSELNLSSLELGDSALYFCASSVGPFSNQPQHFGDGTRLSIL.

This clonotype was found a few times. The J gene is TRBJ2-5, the V gene TRBV28; 8 bases are a match to TRBD1. CDR1 MDHEN and CDR2 SYDVKM come from the germline V gene. The CDR3 has 15 residues. The J segment lost 4 bases and the V segment lost 10 bases, leaving 14 bases of the junction unmatched. This chain's CDR3 is CAIRSSNRGSETQYF. In DNA form, the CDR3 reads TGTGCCATCAGATCTAGCAACAGGGGGTCAGAGACCCAGTACTTC.